This T cell receptor beta chain stems from a study of regulatory and conventional T cells in RAG deficiency. Repertoires were generated with immunoSEQ multiplex PCR, while TCRdb's copy carries only in-frame clones and drops some. The sample lists about 30,000 clones; 95% to 96% were seen once. Conventional CD4+ T cells were sorted from blood as CD25-low CD127-high cells. Study findings and constraints: Omenn syndrome and CID/AS patients had approximately 91-fold fewer unique Treg TCR beta sequences, versus around 9.8-fold elsewhere. In Omenn syndrome, sorted "Tregs" may be peripherally activated cells. RAG-deficient patients showed markedly lower Shannon entropy and higher Simpson indices than control T-cell subsets. In Omenn syndrome, Treg and Tconv repertoires overlapped >75%.

V was clipped by 5 bases and J by 11 bases, with 21 bases between them. This CDR3 region has 14 residues. CDR1 and CDR2 (germline): SEHNR, FQNEAQ (reference sequence). About this clone: Its specificity is not known.

The same sample was also studied in work on regulatory T cells. This second study says: Amplification used 52 TRBV primers and 13 TRBJ primers.

The source material was CD25- CD4+ T cells sorted from blood. The clonotype comes from a human donor in good health. The V call is TRBV7-9, the J call TRBJ1-1; possible D gene TRBD1, 5 bases. CDR3 sequence: CASSRSGGRPTAFF. CDR3 DNA sequence: TGTGCCAGCAGCCGGAGCGGGGGACGCCCCACGGCTTTCTTT.